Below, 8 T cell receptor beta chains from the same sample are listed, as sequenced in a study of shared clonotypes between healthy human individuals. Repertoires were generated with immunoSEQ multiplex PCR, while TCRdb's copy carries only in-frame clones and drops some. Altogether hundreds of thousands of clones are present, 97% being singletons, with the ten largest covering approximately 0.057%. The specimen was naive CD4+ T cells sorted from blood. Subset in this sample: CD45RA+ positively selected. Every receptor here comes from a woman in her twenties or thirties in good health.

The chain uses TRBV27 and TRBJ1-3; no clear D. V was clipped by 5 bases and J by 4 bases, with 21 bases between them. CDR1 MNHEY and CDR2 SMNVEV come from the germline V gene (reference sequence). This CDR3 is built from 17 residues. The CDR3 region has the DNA TGTGCCAGCAGTCCCTCTGGCAGTCGTGGAGGGGGAAACACCATATATTTT. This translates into CASSPSGSRGGGNTIYF.

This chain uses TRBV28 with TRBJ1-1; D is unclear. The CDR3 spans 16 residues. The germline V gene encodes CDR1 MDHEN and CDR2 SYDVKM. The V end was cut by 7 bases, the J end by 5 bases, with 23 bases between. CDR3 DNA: TGTGCCAGCACTCCCCCCCCCGGACGGGCGAGGACTGAAGCTTTCTTT. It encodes CASTPPPGRARTEAFF.

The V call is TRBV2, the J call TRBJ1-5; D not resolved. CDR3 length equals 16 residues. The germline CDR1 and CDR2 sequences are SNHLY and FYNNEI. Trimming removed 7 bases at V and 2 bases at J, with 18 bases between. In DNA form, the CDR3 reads TGTGCCAGCATAGGGCTTCCCCTTACTGGCAATCAGCCCCAGCATTTT. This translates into CASIGLPLTGNQPQHF.

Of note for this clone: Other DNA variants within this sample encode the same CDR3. The CDR3 region is CASSLGNSPLHF. For the CDR3, the DNA is TGTGCCAGCAGCTTAGGGAATTCACCCCTCCACTTT. The rearrangement links TRBV7-9 to TRBJ1-6; D is uncertain. The length of the CDR3 is 12 residues. Trimming removed 1 base from V and 7 bases from J, with 2 bases in between. The germline V gene has CDR1 SEHNR and CDR2 FQNEAQ (reference sequence).

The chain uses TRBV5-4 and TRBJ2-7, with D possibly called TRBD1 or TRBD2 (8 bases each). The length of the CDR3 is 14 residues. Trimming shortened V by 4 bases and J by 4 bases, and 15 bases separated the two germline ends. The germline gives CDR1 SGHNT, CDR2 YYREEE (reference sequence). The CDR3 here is CASSPGGDRYEQYF. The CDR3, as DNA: TGTGCCAGCAGCCCCGGGGGGGACAGGTACGAGCAGTACTTC.

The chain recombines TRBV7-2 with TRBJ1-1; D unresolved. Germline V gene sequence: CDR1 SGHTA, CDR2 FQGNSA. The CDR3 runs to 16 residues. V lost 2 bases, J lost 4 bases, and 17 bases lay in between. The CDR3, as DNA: TGTGCCAGCAGCTTACCCGTCATCGGGGAGGCCACTGAAGCTTTCTTT. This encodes CASSLPVIGEATEAFF.

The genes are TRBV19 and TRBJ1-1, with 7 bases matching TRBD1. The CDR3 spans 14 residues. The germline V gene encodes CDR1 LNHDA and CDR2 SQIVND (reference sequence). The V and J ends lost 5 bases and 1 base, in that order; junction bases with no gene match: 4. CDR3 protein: CASSPGGSNTEAFF. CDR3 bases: TGTGCCAGTAGTCCAGGGGGGTCGAACACTGAAGCTTTCTTT.

This CDR3 reads CASRAASGSSYNEQFF. The CDR3 DNA reads as TGTGCCAGCAGGGCAGCAAGCGGGAGCTCCTACAATGAGCAGTTCTTC. The chain combines TRBV28 with TRBJ2-1; TRBD2 aligns across 8 bases. After removal of 6 bases from V and 0 bases from J, the junction contained 7 bases not matched to a gene. The CDR3 has 16 amino acids. Looked up from germline, CDR1 is MDHEN and CDR2 is SYDVKM.